The 27 T cell receptor beta chains in this list originate from one sample, sequenced in a study of T cell changes during pregnancy in multiple sclerosis. The protocol was immunoSEQ multiplex PCR, while the TCRdb copy is restricted to in-frame clones and leaves out a portion. The sample includes some 43,000 clones, approximately 87% seen only once; the top ten take 1.5%. Sequencing used peripheral blood, obtained in the first trimester of pregnancy. The receptors come from a female donor in good health, enrolled as a control in a pregnancy study.

The chain has TRBV25-1 and TRBJ1-1, with TRBD1 as a possible D gene (6 bases). Trimming shortened V by 2 bases and J by 3 bases, and 7 bases separated the two germline ends. The germline gives CDR1 MGHDK, CDR2 SYGVNS. This CDR3 spans 13 amino acids. Here the CDR3 reads CASSEQGYTEAFF. The CDR3 DNA reads TGTGCCAGCAGTGAACAGGGGTACACTGAAGCTTTCTTT.

This clone was counted a single time. The CDR3 protein is CASSATSGRITDTQYF. The CDR3, as DNA: TGTGCCAGCAGCGCAACTAGCGGGAGAATAACAGATACGCAGTATTTT. V and J are TRBV5-4 and TRBJ2-3, with TRBD2 matching 11 bases. V lost 4 bases, J lost 3 bases, and 7 bases stayed unmatched. Germline CDR1 SGHNT, CDR2 YYREEE (reference sequence). The CDR3 runs 16 residues.

Written as DNA, the CDR3 is TGTGCCAGCAGCTTAGCGGCGGCTAGCGGGGGCTCCTACGAGCAGTACTTC. Translated: CASSLAAASGGSYEQYF. The rearrangement joins TRBV11-2 to TRBJ2-7, with 10 positions matching TRBD2. The CDR3 loop spans 17 amino acids. Germline values: CDR1 SGHAT, CDR2 FQNNGV. J lost 0 bases, V lost 1 base, and 6 bases had no gene match.

This chain connects TRBV2 to TRBJ2-5; a possible D gene is TRBD2 (6 bases). Germline-derived CDR1 and CDR2 are SNHLY and FYNNEI. The CDR3 is 16 amino acids. V lost 7 bases and J lost 2, with 20 bases in between. The CDR3 sequence: CASNAPGRGEQETQYF. DNA of the CDR3: TGTGCCAGCAACGCTCCGGGCCGCGGGGAGCAAGAGACCCAGTACTTC.

This clone was recorded a few times. The chain combines TRBV5-1 with TRBJ1-1; D not certain. Germline V CDR1 and CDR2: SGHRS, YFSETQ. Between the trimmed V and J ends, which lost 5 bases and 1 base, there was a span of 12 bases. The CDR3 spans 14 residues. As DNA, the CDR3 is TGCGCCAGCAGTTCGGGATCCAAGAACACTGAAGCTTTCTTT. It encodes CASSSGSKNTEAFF.

This clone came up a few times. The chain is built from TRBV6-5 and TRBJ1-2; possible D gene TRBD1, 5 bases. CDR3 length equals 14 residues. Germline values: CDR1 MNHEY, CDR2 SVGAGI. V lost 2 bases and J lost 4, with 11 bases in between. CDR3 coding DNA: TGTGCCAGCAGTTACCGCCAGGGCACCTATGGCTACACCTTC. This gives the protein CASSYRQGTYGYTF.

This rearrangement joins TRBV19 to TRBJ1-5, with D unresolved. Between the trimmed V and J ends, which lost 2 bases and 4 bases, there was a span of 9 bases. There are 14 residues in the CDR3. Germline-derived CDR1 and CDR2 are LNHDA and SQIVND (reference sequence). CDR3 nucleotides: TGTGCCAGTAGTATACGTGACAATAATCAGCCCCAGCATTTT. This encodes CASSIRDNNQPQHF.

This clone is a singleton in its sample. This chain connects TRBV2 to TRBJ2-1; 14 nucleotides agree with TRBD2. Trimming took 3 bases from V and 6 from J; bases not matched to a gene: 1. The CDR3 has 15 residues. Germline V gene lookup returns CDR1 SNHLY and CDR2 FYNNEI. CDR3 loop: CASSDGLAGGNEQFF. In DNA, the CDR3 is TGTGCCAGCAGTGACGGACTAGCGGGAGGCAATGAGCAGTTCTTC.

The gene calls are TRBV5-4 and TRBJ1-2, with D perhaps matching TRBD1 (5 bases). Germline-derived CDR1 and CDR2 are SGHNT and YYREEE (reference sequence). V was shortened by 4 bases and J by 0 bases, with 16 bases between the two germline ends. There are 16 residues in the CDR3. CDR3 in amino acids: CASSPGVTTANYGYTF. CDR3 DNA sequence: TGTGCCAGCAGCCCGGGGGTGACAACAGCTAACTATGGCTACACCTTC.

The chain carries TRBV12-5 and TRBJ2-1; D is unclear. V was trimmed by 5 bases and J by 9 bases, leaving 8 bases between them. Germline CDR1 and CDR2: LGHNT and FRNRAP. This CDR3 region has 11 residues. The CDR3 spells CASGPSGEQFF. The CDR3, as DNA: TGTGCTAGTGGTCCCAGTGGTGAGCAGTTCTTC.

This chain connects TRBV7-9 to TRBJ1-1; 8 bases are shared with TRBD1. The V gene's germline CDR1 is SEHNR and CDR2 FQNEAQ (reference sequence). The CDR3 sequence is 14 residues long. V was clipped by 4 bases and J by 1 base; unmatched bases: 2. The CDR3 nucleotides read TGTGCCAGCAGCTCCGGACAGGGGAACACTGAAGCTTTCTTT. The encoded protein is CASSSGQGNTEAFF.

The rearrangement uses TRBV30 and TRBJ1-5; 7 positions agree with TRBD1. The J segment lost 11 bases and the V segment lost 4 bases, leaving 11 bases of the junction unmatched. The CDR3 is 13 amino acids. Germline V lookup: CDR1 GTSNPN, CDR2 SVGIG (reference sequence). CDR3: CAWTRGASRAQHF. In DNA form, the CDR3 reads TGTGCCTGGACCAGGGGGGCGTCTCGGGCCCAGCATTTT.

V gene TRBV9 combines with J gene TRBJ2-5, with a tentative D call TRBD2 (6 bases). The CDR3 contains 13 residues. Trimming pared 2 bases from V and 9 bases from J, leaving 14 bases between. The germline gives CDR1 SGDLS, CDR2 YYNGEE. CDR3 DNA sequence: TGTGCCAGCAGCGTGAGTTCGGGGGAGGCCCAGTACTTC. It is translated as CASSVSSGEAQYF.

This chain links TRBV4-3 with TRBJ2-4; TRBD2 agrees at 8 bases. The CDR3 is 19 amino acids. Trimming cost V 3 bases and J 0 bases; bases outside gene matches: 13. Germline V lookup: CDR1 LGHNA, CDR2 YSLEER. The DNA for the CDR3 is TGCGCCAGCAGCCAGTCCGTCCCGGGAGGGCCTCTAGCCAAAAACATTCAGTACTTC. Residues: CASSQSVPGGPLAKNIQYF.

The chain has TRBV18 and TRBJ2-7, with 10 bases lining up with TRBD2. From germline, CDR1 is KGHSH and CDR2 LQKENI. The CDR3 contains 16 residues. Trimming at V came to 5 bases and at J to 2 bases, leaving 9 bases not matched to a gene. CDR3 nucleotide sequence: TGTGCCAGCTCAGCTACCTCCGGGACTAGCGCCTACGAGCAGTACTTC. Protein: CASSATSGTSAYEQYF.

This chain uses TRBV5-6 with TRBJ2-7; TRBD2 aligns across 13 bases. Germline V gene lookup returns CDR1 SGHDT and CDR2 YYEEEE. V lost 0 bases to trimming and J lost 7 bases; unmatched junction nucleotides: 1. This CDR3 is 14 amino acids long. The CDR3 DNA reads as TGTGCCAGCAGCTTGGGACTAGCGGGGGGAGAGCAGTACTTC. It is translated as CASSLGLAGGEQYF.

The gene calls are TRBV7-9 and TRBJ2-3; possibly TRBD1 for D (6 bases). V was pared by 4 bases and J by 2 bases, with 10 bases between. This CDR3 has 14 amino acids. The germline V gene encodes CDR1 SEHNR and CDR2 FQNEAQ (reference sequence). In DNA, the CDR3 is TGTGCCAGCAGCTGGGACACCGACACAGATACGCAGTATTTT. Its protein is CASSWDTDTDTQYF. Complete variable domain (other parts from reference TRBV7-9 and TRBJ2-3): DTGVSQNPRHKITKRGQNVTFRCDPISEHNRLYWYRQTLGQGPEFLTYFQNEAQLEKSRLLSDRFSAERPKGSFSTLEIQRTEQGDSAMYLCASSWDTDTDTQYFGPGTRLTVL.

The chain carries TRBV5-5 and TRBJ1-2; 7 bases match TRBD1. V dropped 2 bases and J dropped 4; count of bases not matched to a gene: 5. CDR1 is SGHKS and CDR2 is YYEKEE in the germline V gene (reference sequence). The CDR3 contains 14 residues. The CDR3 DNA reads as TGTGCCAGCAGCTTACAGGGGCAAATCTATGGCTACACCTTC. Its translation is CASSLQGQIYGYTF.

This chain joins TRBV7-3 and TRBJ2-3, with 11 nucleotides matching TRBD2. V lost 5 bases to trimming and J lost 3 bases; unmatched junction nucleotides: 7. CDR3 length: 16 amino acids. Germline assignment: CDR1 SGHTA and CDR2 FQGTGA. CDR3 sequence reads: CASSAKLAGATDTQYF. For the CDR3, the DNA is TGTGCCAGCAGCGCAAAACTAGCGGGGGCGACAGATACGCAGTATTTT.

J is TRBJ2-5 and V is TRBV5-1; D possibly corresponds to TRBD1 (6 bases). The length of the CDR3 is 14 residues. Germline CDR1 reads SGHRS; CDR2 reads YFSETQ. Trimming removed 0 bases from V and 5 bases from J, with 11 bases in between. CDR3 DNA: TGCGCCAGCAGCTTGGGTGGGGGCGGCGAGACCCAGTACTTC. Encoded protein: CASSLGGGGETQYF.

The genes are TRBV14 and TRBJ2-7; D is perhaps TRBD2 (5 bases). Germline loops: CDR1 SGHDN, CDR2 FVKESK. There are 14 residues in the CDR3. Between the trimmed V and J ends, which lost 4 bases and 1 base, there was a span of 11 bases. CDR3 protein: CASSPFGLSYEQYF. The CDR3 nucleotides read TGTGCCAGCAGCCCTTTTGGACTTTCCTACGAGCAGTACTTC. Complete variable domain (other parts from reference TRBV14 and TRBJ2-7): EAGVTQFPSHSVIEKGQTVTLRCDPISGHDNLYWYRRVMGKEIKFLLHFVKESKQDESGMPNNRFLAERTGGTYSTLKVQPAELEDSGVYFCASSPFGLSYEQYFGPGTRLTVT.

J is TRBJ2-5 and V is TRBV30, with 8 bases aligning to TRBD1. V shed 1 base, J shed 0 bases, and the junction held 4 bases outside the gene matches. The CDR3 has 15 amino acids. Germline assignment: CDR1 GTSNPN and CDR2 SVGIG (reference sequence). The CDR3 sequence: CAWSGTGLYQETQYF. The DNA for the CDR3 is TGTGCCTGGAGTGGGACAGGGCTGTACCAAGAGACCCAGTACTTC.

The chain is built from TRBV28 and TRBJ2-7, with D possibly matching TRBD1 (6 bases). The CDR3 has 14 residues. V lost 0 bases to trimming and J lost 9 bases, with 15 bases between them. Germline V gives CDR1 MDHEN, CDR2 SYDVKM. The CDR3 DNA sequence: TGTGCCAGCAGTTTATGGGTTCAGGGGCGAGGGCAGTACTTC. Amino acid sequence: CASSLWVQGRGQYF.

This sequence joins TRBV1 and TRBJ2-3; the table's D gene call, TRBD2, was not cross checked with the DNA. TRBV1 is a pseudogene. The CDR3 loop spans 16 amino acids. CDR3 nucleotide sequence: TGCACCAGCACCCTAAGCGGGGGGCGAGGCACAGATACGCAGTATTTT. It specifies CTSTLSGGRGTDTQYF.

V gene TRBV18 combines with J gene TRBJ2-7, with 15 bases identical to TRBD2. V was clipped by 3 bases and J by 6 bases; unmatched bases: 9. The CDR3 totals 17 residues. Germline values: CDR1 KGHSH, CDR2 LQKENI. CDR3 nucleotides: TGTGCCAGCTCACCGGGACTAGCGGGGGGCCCCCTAGGCGAGCAGTACTTC. The encoded protein is CASSPGLAGGPLGEQYF.

The chain is built from TRBV5-1 and TRBJ1-6, with 8 positions matching TRBD1. V lost 4 bases, J lost 8 bases, and 8 bases stayed unmatched. The V gene's germline CDR1 is SGHRS and CDR2 YFSETQ. The CDR3 spans 15 residues. For the CDR3, the DNA is TGCGCCAGCAGCCTTCGACAGGGGCTGGATTCACCCCTCCACTTT. Its protein product is CASSLRQGLDSPLHF.

The chain recombines TRBV5-4 with TRBJ2-5; 8 nucleotides line up with TRBD2. The J call is doubtful: the DNA matches TRBJ2-7 better. Looked up from germline, CDR1 is SGHNT and CDR2 is YYREEE (reference sequence). CDR3 length: 18 residues. The CDR3 bases are TGTGCCAGCAGCTTGGATCCCCCTGGGAGCGGGGGCTCCTACGAGCAGTACTTC. Translating gives CASSLDPPGSGGSYEQYF.